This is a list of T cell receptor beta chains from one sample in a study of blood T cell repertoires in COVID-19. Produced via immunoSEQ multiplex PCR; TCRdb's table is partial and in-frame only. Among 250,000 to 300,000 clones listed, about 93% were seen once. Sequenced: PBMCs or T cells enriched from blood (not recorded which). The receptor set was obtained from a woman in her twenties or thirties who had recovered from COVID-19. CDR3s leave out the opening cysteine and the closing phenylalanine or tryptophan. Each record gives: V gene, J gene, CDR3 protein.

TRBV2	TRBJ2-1	ASGSPPGLALNEQF
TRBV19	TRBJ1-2	ASSISTGGYGYT
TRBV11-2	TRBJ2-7	ASSPSTHYEQY
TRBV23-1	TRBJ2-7	ASSQKPGN
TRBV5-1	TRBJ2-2	ASSFQGADTGELF
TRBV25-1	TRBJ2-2	ASSEASGNPGELF
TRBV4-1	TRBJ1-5	ASSGGFSNQPQH
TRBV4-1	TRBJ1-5	ASSQEGRVDNQPQH
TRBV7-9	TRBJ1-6	ASSLPGTANSPLH
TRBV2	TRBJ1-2	ASQEGQGIYGYT
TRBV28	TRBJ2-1	ASSRDRYGYNEQF
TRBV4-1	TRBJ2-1	ASSQGTGVQF
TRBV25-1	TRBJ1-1	ASSEVGGKETEAF
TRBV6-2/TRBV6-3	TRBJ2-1	ASSYELAGGNEQF
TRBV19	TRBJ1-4	ASSRDSQNEKLF
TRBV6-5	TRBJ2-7	ASRASGTGNEQY
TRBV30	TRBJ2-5	AWDAGETQY
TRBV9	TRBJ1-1	ASSGHRGENTEAF
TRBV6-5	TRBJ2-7	ATCPGLGSYEQY
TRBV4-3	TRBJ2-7	ASSQKVGWLDVSEQY
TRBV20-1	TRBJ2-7	SWLAGYEQY
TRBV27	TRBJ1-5	ASSFDSRNQPQH
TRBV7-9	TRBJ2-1	ASSGATGNEQF
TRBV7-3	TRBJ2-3	ASSITSGSADTQY